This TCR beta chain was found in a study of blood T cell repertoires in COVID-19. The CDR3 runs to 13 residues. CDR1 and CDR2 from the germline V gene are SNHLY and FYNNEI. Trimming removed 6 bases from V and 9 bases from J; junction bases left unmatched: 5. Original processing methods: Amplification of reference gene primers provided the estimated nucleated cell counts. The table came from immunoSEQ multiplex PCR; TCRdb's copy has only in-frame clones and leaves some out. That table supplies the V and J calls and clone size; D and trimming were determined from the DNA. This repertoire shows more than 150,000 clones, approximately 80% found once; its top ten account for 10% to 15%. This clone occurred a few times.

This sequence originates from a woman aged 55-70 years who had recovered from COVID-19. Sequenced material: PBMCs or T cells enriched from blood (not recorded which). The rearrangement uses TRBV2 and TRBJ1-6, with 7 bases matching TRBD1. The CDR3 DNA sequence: TGTGCCAGCAGCAGACAGGGTGCTTCACCCCTCCACTTT. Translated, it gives CASSRQGASPLHF.